A selection of T cell receptor beta chains follows, all from one sample in a study of blood T cell repertoires in COVID-19. Sequencing used immunoSEQ multiplex PCR; TCRdb keeps in-frame clones, though not all of them. The table has over 250,000 clones, about 80% seen once. Sequenced sample: PBMCs or T cells enriched from blood (not recorded which). The receptors derive from a man aged 25 to 40 with acute COVID-19. Each CDR3 is given without its conserved first and last residue.

J gene | V gene | CDR3 length | CDR3 protein
TRBJ1-5 | TRBV25-1 | 14 | ASSPGTENSNQPQH
TRBJ1-1 | TRBV19 | 15 | ASSIALRGRLNTEAF
TRBJ1-2 | TRBV5-6 | 10 | ASSSTVYGYT
TRBJ2-3 | TRBV19 | 13 | ASSLRQGSTDTQY
TRBJ2-1 | TRBV27 | 15 | ASSSLRTGGSYNEQF
TRBJ2-5 | TRBV5-1 | 13 | ASSLGLAERETQY
TRBJ1-1 | TRBV9 | 11 | ASSVEQNTEAF
TRBJ2-3 | TRBV29-1 | 11 | SVRGPYTDTQY
TRBJ1-1 | TRBV5-1 | 13 | ASSTDGDLSTEAF
TRBJ1-1 | TRBV15 | 8 | ATRGTEAF
TRBJ1-2 | TRBV12-3/TRBV12-4 | 10 | ASSSDWDGYT
TRBJ2-1 | TRBV28 | 13 | ASSERTRVVNEQF
TRBJ1-1 | TRBV25-1 | 10 | ASSRGNTEAF